The sequence of this T cell receptor (beta chain) was determined in a study of blood T cell repertoires in COVID-19. In the study overall: PBMCs, B-cell-depleted T cells, or T cells were the source of the cDNA or gDNA that made up the material.

Per the original methods: Quantification of nucleated cells was approximated via reference gene primer amplification. Clones were read by immunoSEQ multiplex PCR, and TCRdb kept only the in-frame ones, dropping some. D and trimming come from the DNA, and the V and J calls and clone size come from that table. The sample consists of about 110,000 clones, approximately 88% of them appearing once. This CDR3 spans 15 amino acids. V lost 3 bases to trimming and J lost 0 bases, with 10 bases between them. Germline assignment: CDR1 LNHNV and CDR2 YYDKDF (reference sequence). This chain uses TRBV15 with TRBJ2-3; TRBD2 might be the D (6 bases). This TCR was recovered from a human donor in a cohort sampled during active COVID-19. The sequenced sample consisted of peripheral blood. CDR3 DNA: TGTGCCACCAGCAGCGGCGGGAAGAGCACAGATACGCAGTATTTT. Amino acid sequence: CATSSGGKSTDTQYF.